This passage covers 16 T cell receptor beta chains from one sample sequenced in a study of blood T cell repertoires in COVID-19 (TCRdb year 2020). The library was generated by the immunoSEQ multiplex PCR assay. TCRdb limited this immuneACCESS table to in-frame rearrangements with V and J called. A share of clones is missing; checked studies link under half to unresolved V genes, and the rest is unexplained. This sample gives 190,000 or so clones in total; about 90% of them show up just once. The top ten clones comprise roughly 8.4% of the sample. The sequenced sample was PBMCs or T cells enriched from blood (not recorded which). The receptor set was obtained from a woman between 18 and 29 years old who had recovered from COVID-19.

The chain recombines TRBV5-6 with TRBJ1-2, with D possibly TRBD1 on 6 matching bases. The CDR3 runs to 16 residues. Germline V gives CDR1 SGHDT, CDR2 YYEEEE. Trimming took off 4 bases at V and 0 bases at J, with 16 bases between the two ends. The CDR3 DNA reads TGTGCCAGCAGCGACACTCTTGGACAGCCTAACTATGGCTACACCTTC. Translating it yields CASSDTLGQPNYGYTF.

The rearrangement uses TRBV6-1 and TRBJ1-2; possible D gene TRBD1, 6 bases. Trimming left V 1 base short and J 2 bases short, with 8 bases between. The CDR3 length is 14 residues. Germline loops: CDR1 MNHNS, CDR2 SASEGT. DNA of the CDR3: TGTGCCAGCAGTGAAGAAACAGGGAACTATGGCTACACCTTC. It yields the protein CASSEETGNYGYTF.

V usage is TRBV9 and J usage is TRBJ1-2; no definite D call. V was clipped by 0 bases and J by 5 bases, with 14 bases between them. There are 15 residues in the CDR3. Germline assignment: CDR1 SGDLS and CDR2 YYNGEE. This CDR3 is CASSVDGVAGYGYTF. CDR3 sequence (DNA): TGTGCCAGCAGCGTAGATGGGGTTGCGGGATATGGCTACACCTTC.

The rearrangement uses TRBV6-5 and TRBJ2-7, with a weak D call TRBD2 (5 bases). The CDR3 sequence is 14 residues long. Germline assignment: CDR1 MNHEY and CDR2 SVGAGI. V lost 10 bases to trimming and J lost 4 bases, with 20 bases between them. This chain's CDR3 is CATPGVSGFYEQYF. For the CDR3, the DNA is TGTGCCACCCCTGGGGTCTCGGGGTTTTACGAGCAGTACTTC.

The chain joins TRBV28 to TRBJ1-2, with 8 bases identical to TRBD1. The germline V gene encodes CDR1 MDHEN and CDR2 SYDVKM. V lost 6 bases and J lost 4; bases outside the gene matches: 4. The CDR3 has 13 amino acids. The CDR3 DNA sequence: TGTGCCAGCAGCGGACAGGGCGGCTATGGCTACACCTTC. Protein sequence: CASSGQGGYGYTF.

The chain has TRBV30 and TRBJ1-6; D is unresolved. This CDR3 comprises 15 residues. The V end lost 0 bases, the J end lost 7 bases, and 13 bases lay between the germline ends. Germline assignment: CDR1 GTSNPN and CDR2 SVGIG (reference sequence). The CDR3 bases are TGTGCCTGGAGTGTATACCTGACGGGGAATTCACCCCTCCACTTT. This sequence encodes CAWSVYLTGNSPLHF.

The chain uses TRBV7-9 and TRBJ2-7; the D gene is possibly TRBD1 (5 bases). The CDR3 totals 18 residues. V lost 1 base and J lost 8, with 27 bases in between. In germline, CDR1 is SEHNR, CDR2 FQNEAQ (reference sequence). CDR3 protein: CASSLVRETIHGIRKQYF. CDR3 bases: TGTGCCAGCAGCTTAGTCAGGGAAACAATCCATGGCATACGAAAGCAGTACTTC.

This chain connects TRBV29-1 to TRBJ2-3; 8 bases match TRBD2. The J segment lost 4 bases and the V segment lost 4 bases, leaving 4 bases of the junction unmatched. Per germline, CDR1 SQVTM and CDR2 ANQGSEA. The CDR3 runs to 13 residues. CDR3 region: CSVATSGADTQYF. CDR3 in DNA: TGCAGCGTTGCAACTAGCGGAGCAGATACGCAGTATTTT.

J is TRBJ1-4 and V is TRBV25-1; 12 nucleotides match TRBD1. J was trimmed by 8 bases and V by 6 bases; bases with no gene match: 4. This CDR3 spans 14 amino acids. In germline, CDR1 is MGHDK, CDR2 SYGVNS. CDR3 protein: CASRGQGAEEKLFF. The CDR3 DNA is TGTGCCAGCAGGGGACAGGGGGCAGAGGAAAAACTGTTTTTT.

The chain links TRBV9 to TRBJ2-5, with 8 bases identical to TRBD1. The CDR3 contains 13 residues. CDR1 is SGDLS and CDR2 is YYNGEE in the germline V gene. The ends lost 7 bases at V and 4 bases at J; junction bases unmatched: 6. The chain's CDR3 is CASLFDRGETQYF. CDR3 nucleotides: TGTGCCAGCCTCTTCGACAGGGGAGAGACCCAGTACTTC.

The gene calls are TRBV5-6 and TRBJ2-6; D perhaps matches TRBD1 (6 bases). The CDR3 is 18 amino acids. Germline V gives CDR1 SGHDT, CDR2 YYEEEE. The V end lost 1 base, the J end lost 0 bases, and 14 bases lay between the germline ends. CDR3 loop: CASSLTMTGRSGANVLTF. The CDR3 region has the DNA TGTGCCAGCAGCTTGACGATGACAGGACGCTCTGGGGCCAACGTCCTGACTTTC.

The chain couples TRBV3-1 (or the pseudogene TRBV3-2) to TRBJ1-1; weak D call: TRBD1 (6 bases). Germline lookup yields CDR1 LGHDT and CDR2 YNNKEL (reference sequence). The CDR3 consists of 13 residues. Trimming left V 0 bases short and J 7 bases short, with 9 bases between. CDR3 protein: CASSQEDSSEAFF. As DNA, the CDR3 is TGTGCCAGCAGCCAAGAGGACAGTAGTGAAGCTTTCTTT.

This chain connects TRBV6-6 to TRBJ2-5; possible D gene TRBD2, 6 bases. In germline, CDR1 is MNHNY, CDR2 SVGAGI (reference sequence). The CDR3 runs to 12 residues. V was clipped by 6 bases and J by 5 bases, with 10 bases between them. CDR3 protein: CASRTGVETQYF. CDR3 sequence (DNA): TGTGCCAGCAGGACGGGGGTGGAGACCCAGTACTTC.

The chain has TRBV13 and TRBJ2-3; D is uncertain. This CDR3 comprises 14 residues. Trimming pared 5 bases from V and 4 bases from J, leaving 13 bases between. In germline, CDR1 is PRHDT, CDR2 FYEKMQ (reference sequence). The DNA for the CDR3 is TGTGCCAGCAGCCCCCTGGCGGCGGCAGATACGCAGTATTTT. This codes for CASSPLAAADTQYF.

In this sample, this clone turned up a few times. This chain uses TRBV7-9 with TRBJ2-4; D is undetermined. V was trimmed by 7 bases and J by 6 bases, leaving 10 bases between them. CDR3 length: 12 residues. Germline V gives CDR1 SEHNR, CDR2 FQNEAQ (reference sequence). CDR3 residues: CASTSSGNIQYF. The CDR3 nucleotides are TGTGCCAGCACCTCGTCGGGAAACATTCAGTACTTC.

The chain employs TRBV5-1 and TRBJ2-3; D is perhaps TRBD2 (6 bases). The CDR3 sequence is 14 residues long. The ends were cut back, 4 bases at V and 3 bases at J, with 12 bases in the middle. Germline V gives CDR1 SGHRS, CDR2 YFSETQ. As DNA, the CDR3 is TGCGCCAGCAGCCTTGGGACTTTTACAGATACGCAGTATTTT. Translated: CASSLGTFTDTQYF.